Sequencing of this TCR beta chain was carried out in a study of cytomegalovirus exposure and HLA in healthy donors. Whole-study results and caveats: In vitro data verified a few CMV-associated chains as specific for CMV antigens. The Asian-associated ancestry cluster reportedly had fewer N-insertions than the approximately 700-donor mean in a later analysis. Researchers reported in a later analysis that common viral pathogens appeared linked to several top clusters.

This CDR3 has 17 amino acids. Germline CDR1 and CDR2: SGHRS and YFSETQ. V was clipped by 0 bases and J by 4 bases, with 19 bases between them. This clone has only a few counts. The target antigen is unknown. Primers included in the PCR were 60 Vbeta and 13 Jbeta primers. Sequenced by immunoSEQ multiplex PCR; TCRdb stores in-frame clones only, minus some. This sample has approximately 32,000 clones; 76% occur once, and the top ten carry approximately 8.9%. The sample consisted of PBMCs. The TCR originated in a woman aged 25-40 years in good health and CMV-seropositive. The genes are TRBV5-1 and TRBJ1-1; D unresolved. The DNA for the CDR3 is TGCGCCAGCAGCTTGGGTGGGGTAGGAGGCCGGGGCACTGAAGCTTTCTTT. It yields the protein CASSLGGVGGRGTEAFF.